The T cell receptor beta chain described here comes from a study of blood T cell repertoires in COVID-19. On the study more broadly: PBMCs, B-cell-depleted T cells, or T cells were the source of the cDNA or gDNA that made up the material.

The CDR3 is 15 residues long. V was trimmed by 3 bases and J by 0 bases, leaving 8 bases between them. Germline V gene data show CDR1 as MDHEN and CDR2 as SYDVKM. Per the study methods: Scientists estimated how many nucleated cells there were by amplifying reference gene primers. Assay used: immunoSEQ multiplex PCR; TCRdb lists only in-frame clones, some missing. Clonal size and the V and J genes are those of that table, whereas D and trimming came from the DNA. In the table there are roughly 240,000 clones, approximately 85% of which are singletons. Participant ages covered about 18 to 90 years across around 22 US areas.

The receptor was derived from a woman aged 45 to 65 with acute COVID-19. Input material: PBMCs or T cells enriched from blood (not recorded which). The J gene is TRBJ1-4, the V gene TRBV28; no definite D call. The DNA of the CDR3 is TGTGCCAGCAGTTTGGCCGGGACAACTAATGAAAAACTGTTTTTT. As protein: CASSLAGTTNEKLFF.